Below, 10 T cell receptor beta chains from the same sample are listed, as sequenced in a study of shared clonotypes between healthy human individuals. Repertoires were generated with immunoSEQ multiplex PCR, while TCRdb's copy carries only in-frame clones and drops some. Among millions of clones, 85% to 95% were seen once, and the ten largest hold roughly 0.36%. Sample: naive CD4+ T cells from PBMCs. The subset: CD45RA+ positively selected. The receptors were gathered from a man aged 18 to 30 in good health. Some clones in this sample may be carry-over from other donors' samples.

The chain is built from TRBV12-5 and TRBJ2-2; D unclear. Germline CDR1 is LGHNT and CDR2 is FRNRAP. V was clipped by 1 base and J by 0 bases, with 12 bases between them. This CDR3 spans 17 amino acids. The chain's CDR3 is CASGLARTSTNTGELFF. CDR3 sequence (DNA): TGTGCTAGTGGTTTGGCCCGGACCTCAACGAACACCGGGGAGCTGTTTTTT.

V usage is TRBV18 and J usage is TRBJ1-1, with D perhaps matching TRBD1 (5 bases). Germline V gives CDR1 KGHSH, CDR2 LQKENI. The CDR3 sequence is 14 residues long. Trimming took off 3 bases at V and 3 bases at J, with 11 bases between the two ends. The CDR3 reads CASSPKSGDTEAFF. CDR3 nucleotides: TGTGCCAGCTCACCCAAATCGGGGGACACTGAAGCTTTCTTT.

This sequence joins TRBV6-5 and TRBJ1-1; no firm D call. The CDR3 loop spans 14 amino acids. CDR1 and CDR2 (germline): MNHEY, SVGAGI. Between the trimmed V and J ends, which lost 5 bases and 7 bases, there was a span of 17 bases. The CDR3 is CASSNYLGPSEAFF. The CDR3 DNA reads as TGTGCCAGCAGTAATTATCTAGGGCCAAGTGAAGCTTTCTTT.

The chain carries TRBV5-8 and TRBJ1-1; no reliable D call. Trimming took 9 bases from V and 0 from J, leaving 6 bases between them. This CDR3 is built from 11 residues. Germline V CDR1 and CDR2: SGHTS, YDEGEE. CDR3 region: CATSLNTEAFF. In nucleotides, the CDR3 is TGTGCCACCTCACTGAACACTGAAGCTTTCTTT.

CDR3 sequence (DNA): TGTGCCAGCTCGACGGGACAGGTTAGCTCCTACGAGCAGTACTTC. This gives the protein CASSTGQVSSYEQYF. The chain couples TRBV7-3 to TRBJ2-7; 8 nucleotides line up with TRBD1. Germline V gives CDR1 SGHTA, CDR2 FQGTGA. The CDR3 is made up of 15 amino acids. The trim removed 8 bases at V and 0 bases at J, leaving 9 bases unmatched. Combining the CDR3 with reference TRBV7-3 and TRBJ2-7 gives the whole variable domain GAGVSQTPSNKVTEKGKYVELRCDPISGHTALYWYRQSLGQGPEFLIYFQGTGAADDSGLPNDRFFAVRPEGSVSTLKIQRTERGDSAVYLCASSTGQVSSYEQYFGPGTRLTVT.

The V call is TRBV5-1, the J call TRBJ2-1; D remains unclear. The CDR3 is 13 amino acids. The germline V gene has CDR1 SGHRS and CDR2 YFSETQ. V was trimmed by 5 bases and J by 3 bases, leaving 9 bases between them. The CDR3 loop is CASRPGVYNEQFF. The CDR3 DNA reads TGCGCCAGCAGGCCGGGTGTCTACAATGAGCAGTTCTTC.

This clone has only one observation. This chain links TRBV6-6 with TRBJ1-1; 7 bases align to TRBD1. CDR1 MNHNY and CDR2 SVGAGI come from the germline V gene (reference sequence). The CDR3 is made up of 14 amino acids. V lost 6 bases and J lost 1; bases outside the gene matches: 5. The CDR3 nucleotides read TGTGCCAGCAGCAACCGGGACAGGAACACTGAAGCTTTCTTT. This encodes CASSNRDRNTEAFF.

The chain recombines TRBV4-1 with TRBJ2-1, with 8 bases aligning to TRBD1. J lost 5 bases, V lost 4 bases, and 10 bases had no gene match. The CDR3 totals 16 residues. Germline V gives CDR1 MGHRA, CDR2 YSYEKL. The CDR3 nucleotides read TGCGCCAGCAGCCCACAGACAGGGGCTAAGGACAATGAGCAGTTCTTC. The encoded protein is CASSPQTGAKDNEQFF.

This clone occurred once. This rearrangement joins TRBV5-4 to TRBJ2-3; 11 bases map to TRBD2. Germline lookup yields CDR1 SGHNT and CDR2 YYREEE (reference sequence). This CDR3 spans 19 amino acids. The V and J ends lost 0 bases and 0 bases, in that order; junction bases with no gene match: 9. CDR3 loop: CASSLDPLAGGLSTDTQYF. The CDR3 DNA sequence: TGTGCCAGCAGCTTGGACCCCCTAGCGGGAGGCCTTAGCACAGATACGCAGTATTTT.

The genes are TRBV5-8 and TRBJ2-4, with D perhaps given as TRBD1 or TRBD2 (5 bases each). CDR3 size: 13 residues. Per the germline V gene, CDR1 is SGHTS and CDR2 is YDEGEE. V dropped 5 bases and J dropped 8 bases, with 14 bases sitting between them. In DNA, the CDR3 is TGTGCCAGCAGTACCGAGGGGCGGGACATTCAGTACTTC. As protein: CASSTEGRDIQYF.